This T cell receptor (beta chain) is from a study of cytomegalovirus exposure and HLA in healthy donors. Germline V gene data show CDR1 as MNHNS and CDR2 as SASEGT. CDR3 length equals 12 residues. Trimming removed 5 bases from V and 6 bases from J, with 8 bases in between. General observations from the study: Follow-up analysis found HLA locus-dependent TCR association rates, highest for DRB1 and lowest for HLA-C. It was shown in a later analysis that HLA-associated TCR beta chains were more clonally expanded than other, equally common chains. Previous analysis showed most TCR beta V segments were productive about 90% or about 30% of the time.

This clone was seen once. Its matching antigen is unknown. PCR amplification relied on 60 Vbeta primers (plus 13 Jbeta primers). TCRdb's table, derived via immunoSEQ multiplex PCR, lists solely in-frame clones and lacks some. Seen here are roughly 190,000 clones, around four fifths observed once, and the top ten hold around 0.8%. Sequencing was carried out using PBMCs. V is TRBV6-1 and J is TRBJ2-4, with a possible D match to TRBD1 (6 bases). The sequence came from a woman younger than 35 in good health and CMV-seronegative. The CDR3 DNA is TGTGCCAGCAGTTCACAGGGAAACATTCAGTACTTC. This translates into CASSSQGNIQYF.